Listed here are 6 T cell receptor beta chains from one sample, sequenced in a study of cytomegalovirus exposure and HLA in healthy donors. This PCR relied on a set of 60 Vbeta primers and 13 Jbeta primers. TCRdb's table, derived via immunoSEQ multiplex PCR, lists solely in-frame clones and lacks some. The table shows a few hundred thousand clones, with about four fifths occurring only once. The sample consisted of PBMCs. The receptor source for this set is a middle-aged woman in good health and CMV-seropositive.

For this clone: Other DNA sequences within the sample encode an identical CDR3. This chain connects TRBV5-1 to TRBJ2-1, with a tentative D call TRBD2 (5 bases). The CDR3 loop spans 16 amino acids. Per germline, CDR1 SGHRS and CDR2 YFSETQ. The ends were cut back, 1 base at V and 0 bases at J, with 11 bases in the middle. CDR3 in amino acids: CASSLPTGSSYNEQFF. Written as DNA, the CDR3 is TGCGCCAGCAGCTTGCCAACGGGGAGCTCCTACAATGAGCAGTTCTTC.

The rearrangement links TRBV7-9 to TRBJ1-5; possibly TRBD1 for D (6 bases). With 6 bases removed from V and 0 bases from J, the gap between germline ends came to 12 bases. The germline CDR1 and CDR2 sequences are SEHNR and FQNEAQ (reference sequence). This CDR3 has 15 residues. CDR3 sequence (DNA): TGTGCCAGCAGTCGGGGGGCTAGTAGCAATCAGCCCCAGCATTTT. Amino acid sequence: CASSRGASSNQPQHF.

CDR3 region: CASSLILAATSGNEQFF. CDR3 nucleotide sequence: TGTGCCAGCAGTTTAATCCTGGCCGCGACTAGCGGCAATGAGCAGTTCTTC. The chain joins TRBV28 to TRBJ2-1; 9 nucleotides agree with TRBD2. The germline V gene encodes CDR1 MDHEN and CDR2 SYDVKM. The CDR3 has 17 amino acids. The V and J ends lost 2 bases and 6 bases, in that order; junction bases with no gene match: 11.

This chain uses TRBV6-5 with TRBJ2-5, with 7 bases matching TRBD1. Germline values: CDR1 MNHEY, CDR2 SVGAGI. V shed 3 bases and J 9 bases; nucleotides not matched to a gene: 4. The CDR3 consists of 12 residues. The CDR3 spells CASSYQGQAQYF. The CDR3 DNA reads TGTGCCAGCAGTTATCAAGGACAGGCCCAGTACTTC.

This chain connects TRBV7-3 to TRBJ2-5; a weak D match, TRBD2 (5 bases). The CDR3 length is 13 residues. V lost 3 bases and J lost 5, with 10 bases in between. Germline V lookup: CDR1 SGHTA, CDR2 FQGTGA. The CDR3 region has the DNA TGTGCCAGCAGCTTGGAGGCCCGGGAGACCCAGTACTTC. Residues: CASSLEARETQYF. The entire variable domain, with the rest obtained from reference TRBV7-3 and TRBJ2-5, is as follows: GAGVSQTPSNKVTEKGKYVELRCDPISGHTALYWYRQSLGQGPEFLIYFQGTGAADDSGLPNDRFFAVRPEGSVSTLKIQRTERGDSAVYLCASSLEARETQYFGPGTRLLVL.

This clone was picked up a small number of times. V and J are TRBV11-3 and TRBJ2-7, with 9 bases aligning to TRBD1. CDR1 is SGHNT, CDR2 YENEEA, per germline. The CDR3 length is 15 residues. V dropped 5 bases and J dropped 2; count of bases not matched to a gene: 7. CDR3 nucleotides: TGTGCCAGCAGCCCCCGGGACAGGGTAACCTACGAGCAGTACTTC. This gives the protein CASSPRDRVTYEQYF.